A selection of T cell receptor beta chains follows, all from one sample in a study of long-term antiretroviral therapy in people with HIV. Profiled with immunoSEQ multiplex PCR; TCRdb holds only in-frame clones, not every one. The sample has around 30,000 clones, 85% seen once; the top ten hold 8% to 10%. The sample consisted of unsorted PBMCs, taken 2.3 years after starting antiretroviral therapy. Source of these receptors: a middle-aged man with HIV. Each CDR3 is given with its conserved first and last residue. A D gene is named only where the DNA matches it firmly. Clone size, where shown, is once, few, many, or a class for clones that have expanded.

clone size: .; D gene: TRBD1; V gene: TRBV9; J gene: TRBJ2-1; CDR3 protein: CASSAPGGGDEQFF; CDR3 DNA: TGTGCCAGCAGTGCTCCAGGGGGTGGGGATGAGCAGTTCTTC
clone size: .; D gene: TRBD2; V gene: TRBV19; J gene: TRBJ2-1; CDR3 protein: CASSRTSGTSAYNEQFF; CDR3 DNA: TGTGCCAGTAGTAGAACGTCCGGGACTAGTGCTTACAATGAGCAGTTCTTC
clone size: .; D gene: .; V gene: TRBV7-3; J gene: TRBJ1-5; CDR3 protein: CASSRSHNQPQHF; CDR3 DNA: TGTGCCAGCAGCCGCAGCCACAATCAGCCCCAGCATTTT
clone size: .; D gene: .; V gene: TRBV12-5; J gene: TRBJ2-5; CDR3 protein: CASGLEQAKETQYF; CDR3 DNA: TGTGCTAGTGGTTTGGAACAGGCAAAAGAGACCCAGTACTTC
clone size: once; D gene: TRBD2; V gene: TRBV27; J gene: TRBJ2-1; CDR3 protein: CASSFPGTSGYNEQFF; CDR3 DNA: TGTGCCAGCAGTTTCCCCGGGACTAGCGGATACAATGAGCAGTTCTTC
clone size: .; D gene: .; V gene: TRBV19; J gene: TRBJ1-1; CDR3 protein: CASSMMGESAEAFF; CDR3 DNA: TGTGCCAGTAGTATGATGGGCGAATCCGCTGAAGCTTTCTTT
clone size: .; D gene: .; V gene: TRBV29-1; J gene: TRBJ1-1; CDR3 protein: CSAQNTEAFF; CDR3 DNA: TGCAGCGCACAGAACACTGAAGCTTTCTTT
clone size: .; D gene: .; V gene: TRBV29-1; J gene: TRBJ2-7; CDR3 protein: CSVHGGRSYEQYF; CDR3 DNA: TGCAGCGTGCATGGTGGGAGATCCTACGAGCAGTACTTC
clone size: .; D gene: .; V gene: TRBV12-2; J gene: TRBJ2-7; CDR3 protein: CASRLLVAKHQNF; CDR3 DNA: TGTGCAAGTCGCTTACTAGTAGCTAAACACCAGAACTTC
clone size: .; D gene: .; V gene: TRBV7-9; J gene: TRBJ2-2; CDR3 protein: CASGTLANTGELFF; CDR3 DNA: TGTGCCAGCGGAACACTAGCTAACACCGGGGAGCTGTTTTTT
clone size: .; D gene: TRBD2; V gene: TRBV4-1; J gene: TRBJ2-2; CDR3 protein: CASRYSGSTANTGELFF; CDR3 DNA: TGCGCCAGCAGGTATAGCGGGTCCACCGCGAACACCGGGGAGCTGTTTTTT
clone size: .; D gene: .; V gene: TRBV27; J gene: TRBJ2-7; CDR3 protein: CASSAHATGTHRSGEQYF; CDR3 DNA: TGTGCCAGCAGTGCACACGCAACAGGGACCCATCGAAGTGGCGAGCAGTACTTC
clone size: .; D gene: .; V gene: TRBV6-5; J gene: TRBJ2-7; CDR3 protein: CASSRGTAAFSEQYF; CDR3 DNA: TGTGCCAGCAGCCGCGGGACAGCCGCCTTCTCCGAGCAGTACTTC
clone size: few; D gene: .; V gene: TRBV18; J gene: TRBJ1-5; CDR3 protein: CASSLSREQPQHF; CDR3 DNA: TGTGCCAGCTCACTAAGCAGGGAGCAGCCCCAGCATTTT
clone size: .; D gene: .; V gene: TRBV6-6; J gene: TRBJ2-1; CDR3 protein: CASSYPGTVSYNEQFF; CDR3 DNA: TGTGCCAGCAGTTACCCCGGGACGGTCTCCTACAATGAGCAGTTCTTC
clone size: few; D gene: .; V gene: TRBV20-1; J gene: TRBJ2-7; CDR3 protein: CSARDMDEQYF; CDR3 DNA: TGCAGTGCTAGAGATATGGACGAGCAGTACTTC
clone size: .; D gene: .; V gene: TRBV19; J gene: TRBJ2-5; CDR3 protein: CASSPGTGETQYF; CDR3 DNA: TGTGCCAGTAGTCCTGGGACCGGAGAGACCCAGTACTTC
clone size: few; D gene: .; V gene: TRBV21-1; J gene: TRBJ1-2; CDR3 protein: CASITGWDGYTF; CDR3 DNA: TGTGCCAGCATTACAGGGTGGGATGGCTACACCTTC
clone size: .; D gene: .; V gene: TRBV5-6; J gene: TRBJ1-5; CDR3 protein: CASSLGAGPQHF; CDR3 DNA: TGTGCCAGCAGCTTGGGAGCGGGGCCCCAGCATTTT
clone size: .; D gene: .; V gene: TRBV5-8; J gene: TRBJ1-5; CDR3 protein: CASSLGRRAGQPQHF; CDR3 DNA: TGTGCCAGCAGCTTGGGGCGCAGGGCGGGTCAGCCCCAGCATTTT
clone size: .; D gene: .; V gene: TRBV6-1; J gene: TRBJ1-2; CDR3 protein: CASSEVSRLYGYTF; CDR3 DNA: TGTGCCAGCAGTGAAGTGAGCAGGCTCTATGGCTACACCTTC
clone size: .; D gene: TRBD2; V gene: TRBV7-3; J gene: TRBJ2-3; CDR3 protein: CASSLGLAGFTDTQYF; CDR3 DNA: TGTGCCAGCAGCTTAGGACTAGCGGGATTCACAGATACGCAGTATTTT
clone size: .; D gene: .; V gene: TRBV6-6; J gene: TRBJ1-6; CDR3 protein: CASSTQSSYNSPLHF; CDR3 DNA: TGTGCCAGCAGTACCCAGAGCTCCTATAATTCACCCCTCCACTTT
clone size: .; D gene: TRBD1; V gene: TRBV4-1; J gene: TRBJ1-6; CDR3 protein: CASSQEQGTSPLHF; CDR3 DNA: TGCGCCAGCAGCCAAGAACAGGGGACCTCACCCCTCCACTTT
clone size: .; D gene: .; V gene: TRBV6-6; J gene: TRBJ2-6; CDR3 protein: CASSPSSGANVLTF; CDR3 DNA: TGTGCCAGCAGTCCAAGCTCTGGGGCCAACGTCCTGACTTTC
clone size: .; D gene: .; V gene: TRBV5-6; J gene: TRBJ1-2; CDR3 protein: CASSLGQDYGYTF; CDR3 DNA: TGTGCCAGCAGCTTGGGACAGGACTATGGCTACACCTTC
clone size: once; D gene: .; V gene: TRBV28; J gene: TRBJ2-5; CDR3 protein: CASNNRAGVQETQYF; CDR3 DNA: TGTGCCAGCAATAACAGGGCAGGGGTCCAAGAGACCCAGTACTTC
clone size: .; D gene: .; V gene: TRBV5-1; J gene: TRBJ2-5; CDR3 protein: CASSLASGYQETQYF; CDR3 DNA: TGCGCCAGCAGCTTGGCTTCGGGATACCAAGAGACCCAGTACTTC
clone size: .; D gene: TRBD1; V gene: TRBV5-6; J gene: TRBJ2-7; CDR3 protein: CASSFPDRGYHYEQYF; CDR3 DNA: TGTGCCAGCAGCTTCCCGGACAGGGGATACCACTACGAGCAGTACTTC
clone size: .; D gene: TRBD1; V gene: TRBV4-1; J gene: TRBJ1-1; CDR3 protein: CASSRTGEAEAFF; CDR3 DNA: TGCGCCAGCAGCCGGACAGGGGAGGCTGAAGCTTTCTTT
clone size: .; D gene: TRBD1; V gene: TRBV5-8; J gene: TRBJ2-3; CDR3 protein: CASSWGQISTDTQYF; CDR3 DNA: TGTGCCAGCAGCTGGGGACAGATAAGCACAGATACGCAGTATTTT
clone size: once; D gene: TRBD1; V gene: TRBV11-2; J gene: TRBJ2-7; CDR3 protein: CASSLGTVLATEQYF; CDR3 DNA: TGTGCCAGCAGCCTAGGGACAGTTTTAGCGACCGAGCAGTACTTC
clone size: .; D gene: .; V gene: TRBV19; J gene: TRBJ2-7; CDR3 protein: CASSLGGYEQYF; CDR3 DNA: TGTGCCAGTAGTCTTGGGGGATACGAGCAGTACTTC
clone size: .; D gene: .; V gene: TRBV2; J gene: TRBJ2-5; CDR3 protein: CASSRWGQETQYF; CDR3 DNA: TGTGCCAGCAGCCGTTGGGGCCAAGAGACCCAGTACTTC
clone size: .; D gene: .; V gene: TRBV11-1; J gene: TRBJ2-7; CDR3 protein: CASSLGKHEQYF; CDR3 DNA: TGTGCCAGCAGCTTAGGGAAACACGAGCAGTACTTC
clone size: once; D gene: TRBD1; V gene: TRBV19; J gene: TRBJ2-2; CDR3 protein: CASRAGGTGELFF; CDR3 DNA: TGTGCCAGTAGGGCAGGGGGCACCGGGGAGCTGTTTTTT
clone size: .; D gene: TRBD1; V gene: TRBV4-1; J gene: TRBJ1-5; CDR3 protein: CASSQEGQGYQPQHF; CDR3 DNA: TGCGCCAGCAGCCAAGAGGGACAGGGTTACCAGCCCCAGCATTTT
clone size: .; D gene: .; V gene: TRBV19; J gene: TRBJ1-4; CDR3 protein: CASKARAREKLFF; CDR3 DNA: TGTGCCAGTAAAGCGAGGGCGCGCGAAAAACTGTTTTTT
clone size: .; D gene: TRBD1; V gene: TRBV13; J gene: TRBJ1-2; CDR3 protein: CASSLYGTGGNYGYTF; CDR3 DNA: TGTGCCAGCAGCTTATACGGGACAGGGGGCAACTATGGCTACACCTTC
clone size: .; D gene: .; V gene: TRBV20-1; J gene: TRBJ2-3; CDR3 protein: CSGVTGDTQYF; CDR3 DNA: TGCAGTGGGGTTACGGGCGATACGCAGTATTTT
clone size: .; D gene: TRBD1; V gene: TRBV2; J gene: TRBJ1-2; CDR3 protein: CASSPGQGGYGYTF; CDR3 DNA: TGTGCCAGCAGCCCCGGACAGGGGGGCTATGGCTACACCTTC
clone size: .; D gene: .; V gene: TRBV4-1; J gene: TRBJ2-7; CDR3 protein: CASSQGLQGILSYEQYF; CDR3 DNA: TGCGCCAGCAGCCAAGGTTTGCAGGGGATTTTGTCCTACGAGCAGTACTTC
clone size: .; D gene: .; V gene: TRBV2; J gene: TRBJ2-5; CDR3 protein: CASILHRRAPGETQYF; CDR3 DNA: TGTGCCAGCATTCTTCACCGCCGGGCCCCCGGGGAGACCCAGTACTTC
clone size: .; D gene: .; V gene: TRBV5-1; J gene: TRBJ2-5; CDR3 protein: CASSLGVSPVQETQYF; CDR3 DNA: TGCGCCAGCAGCTTGGGAGTTAGTCCGGTTCAAGAGACCCAGTACTTC
clone size: .; D gene: TRBD2; V gene: TRBV11-3; J gene: TRBJ2-1; CDR3 protein: CASSLGGLAEDNEQFF; CDR3 DNA: TGTGCCAGCAGCTTAGGGGGACTAGCGGAGGACAATGAGCAGTTCTTC
clone size: .; D gene: .; V gene: TRBV5-1; J gene: TRBJ2-3; CDR3 protein: CASSPRGGGRTDTQYF; CDR3 DNA: TGCGCCAGCAGTCCTAGGGGGGGAGGAAGGACAGATACGCAGTATTTT
clone size: .; D gene: .; V gene: TRBV5-6; J gene: TRBJ2-1; CDR3 protein: CASSLGNGHEQFF; CDR3 DNA: TGTGCCAGCAGCTTGGGAAACGGGCATGAGCAGTTCTTC
clone size: .; D gene: .; V gene: TRBV6-1; J gene: TRBJ1-1; CDR3 protein: CASRLSHTEAFF; CDR3 DNA: TGTGCCAGCAGACTGAGCCATACTGAAGCTTTCTTT
clone size: few; D gene: .; V gene: TRBV2; J gene: TRBJ2-1; CDR3 protein: CASSERLFNEQFF; CDR3 DNA: TGTGCCAGCAGTGAAAGATTATTCAATGAGCAGTTCTTC
clone size: .; D gene: TRBD1; V gene: TRBV27; J gene: TRBJ2-3; CDR3 protein: CASRDYRGWDSTDTQYF; CDR3 DNA: TGTGCCAGCAGAGATTACAGGGGGTGGGATAGCACAGATACGCAGTATTTT
clone size: .; D gene: .; V gene: TRBV19; J gene: TRBJ2-7; CDR3 protein: CASSLGTDYEQYF; CDR3 DNA: TGTGCCAGTAGTCTCGGGACGGACTACGAGCAGTACTTC
clone size: .; D gene: .; V gene: TRBV27; J gene: TRBJ2-1; CDR3 protein: CASSLYPGAWGEQFF; CDR3 DNA: TGTGCCAGCAGTTTATATCCAGGGGCCTGGGGTGAGCAGTTCTTC
clone size: .; D gene: .; V gene: TRBV29-1; J gene: TRBJ2-5; CDR3 protein: CSALGVGTQYF; CDR3 DNA: TGCAGCGCCCTGGGGGTTGGGACCCAGTACTTC
clone size: few; D gene: TRBD1; V gene: TRBV4-1; J gene: TRBJ1-1; CDR3 protein: CASSLEGAQNTEAFF; CDR3 DNA: TGCGCCAGCAGCCTCGAGGGGGCGCAGAACACTGAAGCTTTCTTT
clone size: .; D gene: TRBD2; V gene: TRBV28; J gene: TRBJ2-7; CDR3 protein: CASSLAGDDPNYEQYF; CDR3 DNA: TGTGCCAGCAGTCTAGCGGGAGACGACCCCAACTACGAGCAGTACTTC
clone size: .; D gene: TRBD1; V gene: TRBV19; J gene: TRBJ1-4; CDR3 protein: CASRDSLEKLFF; CDR3 DNA: TGTGCCAGCAGGGACAGCCTTGAAAAACTGTTTTTT
clone size: .; D gene: TRBD1; V gene: TRBV9; J gene: TRBJ2-5; CDR3 protein: CASSVGGGQGETQYF; CDR3 DNA: TGTGCCAGCAGCGTAGGGGGAGGACAGGGTGAGACCCAGTACTTC
clone size: .; D gene: TRBD1; V gene: TRBV19; J gene: TRBJ1-1; CDR3 protein: CASSDRMNTEAFF; CDR3 DNA: TGTGCCAGTTCGGACAGGATGAACACTGAAGCTTTCTTT